The sequence of this T cell receptor beta chain was determined in a study of blood T cell repertoires in COVID-19. Overall study context: The samples span acute and convalescent COVID-19 from the United States, Italy and Spain. PBMCs, B-cell-depleted T cells, or T cells were the source of the cDNA or gDNA that made up the material.

As originally analysed: Reference gene primer amplification gave nucleated cell count estimates. Clones were sequenced by immunoSEQ multiplex PCR, and TCRdb holds only the in-frame ones, with some missing. V and J calls and clone size are as listed in that table; D and trimming were resolved from the DNA. The table includes 200,000 to 250,000 clones, 70% to 90% detected once. Trimming took off 3 bases at V and 5 bases at J, with 14 bases between the two ends. Germline V gives CDR1 SGDLS, CDR2 YYNGEE. The CDR3 consists of 14 residues. Seattle participants joined during active infection and were tracked over time.

The sequence was obtained from a man aged 25-40 years with COVID-19, enrolled during active disease. Material: peripheral blood. The chain links TRBV9 to TRBJ1-2; possible D gene TRBD1, 5 bases. This CDR3 reads CASSGLGTVYGYTF. The CDR3 coding sequence is TGTGCCAGCAGCGGACTAGGGACCGTTTATGGCTACACCTTC.